Below, 29 T cell receptor beta chains from the same sample are listed, as sequenced in a study of blood T cells in healthy people across ages. A second PCR of roughly 6 to 12 cycles used a sample-barcoded 5' primer and a J-beta primer mix. A single record per CDR3 protein comes from TCRdb applying MiXCR to the 5' RACE reads. The data show roughly 1.4 million distinct CDR3 sequences, 59% seen once. The sequenced sample consisted of blood. The receptor source for this set is a man younger than 30 in good health.

The rearrangement uses TRBV4-1 and TRBJ2-3; D unresolved. Germline V gene sequence: CDR1 MGHRA, CDR2 YSYEKL. The CDR3 spans 13 residues. Deletions cut 1 base from V and 7 bases from J, with 9 bases between. In DNA, the CDR3 is TGCGCCAGCAGCCAAGTAGGCTCCTATACGCAGTATTTT. Translation: CASSQVGSYTQYF.

The chain recombines TRBV12-3 or TRBV12-4 with TRBJ2-5; D possibly corresponds to TRBD1 (5 bases). V was pared by 5 bases and J by 2 bases, with 15 bases between. The CDR3 is 15 amino acids. The CDR3 region has the DNA TGTGCCAGCAGTCGTAGACAGACCCTACAAGAGACCCAGTACTTC. It translates to CASSRRQTLQETQYF.

The chain joins TRBV27 to TRBJ1-2; no definite D call. Per germline, CDR1 MNHEY and CDR2 SMNVEV (reference sequence). V shed 6 bases and J shed 5 bases, with 16 bases lying between them. This CDR3 is built from 14 residues. CDR3 sequence reads: CASRDPMPFYGYTF. DNA of the CDR3: TGTGCCAGCAGAGACCCAATGCCGTTTTATGGCTACACCTTC.

The chain recombines TRBV3-1 with TRBJ2-1, with 9 bases identical to TRBD1. This CDR3 is 13 amino acids long. Germline trimming cut 7 bases from V and 6 bases from J; bases unmatched to any gene: 4. Looked up from germline, CDR1 is LGHDT and CDR2 is YNNKEL (reference sequence). CDR3 in DNA: TGTGCCAGCAAGTGGACAGGGGTCAATGAGCAGTTCTTC. Its translation is CASKWTGVNEQFF.

As concerns this clonotype: One end of the junction fails to match germline, which may point to a read error. The V call is TRBV10-3, the J call TRBJ1-2; no firm D call. The CDR3 has 15 residues. Germline assignment: CDR1 ENHRY and CDR2 SYGVKD. Written as DNA, the CDR3 is TGTACCATCAGTGAGTCTCGGTTCGATACCCGTGGCTACACCTTC. Protein: CTISESRFDTRGYTF.

J is TRBJ2-5 and V is TRBV6-5; D possibly matches TRBD1 or TRBD2 (5 bases each). The J call may be in error: the DNA end matches TRBJ2-7 better. This CDR3 comprises 14 residues. Germline V gene data show CDR1 as MNHEY and CDR2 as SVGAGI. The CDR3 sequence is CASSDGTILSEQYF. The CDR3 DNA sequence: TGTGCCAGCAGTGACGGGACCATCCTCTCCGAGCAGTACTTC.

This chain uses TRBV6-2 or TRBV6-3 with TRBJ2-1, with TRBD2 as a possible D gene (6 bases). The V end lost 5 bases, the J end lost 10 bases, and 15 bases lay between the germline ends. The germline CDR1 and CDR2 sequences are MNHEY and SVGEGT. This CDR3 is 13 amino acids long. In DNA form, the CDR3 reads TGTGCCAGCAGTAAGGACTATTCTTCAGAGCAGTTCTTC. This gives the protein CASSKDYSSEQFF.

V and J are TRBV6-5 and TRBJ1-2, with a tentative D call TRBD1 (6 bases). V shed 2 bases and J shed 6 bases, with 10 bases lying between them. CDR3 length: 13 residues. The V gene's germline CDR1 is MNHEY and CDR2 SVGAGI. CDR3: CASSYGRTDGYTF. CDR3 in DNA: TGTGCCAGCAGTTACGGGAGGACAGATGGCTACACCTTC.

The chain joins TRBV18 to TRBJ2-3; D is undetermined. CDR3 length: 16 residues. The V and J ends lost 2 bases and 0 bases respectively, with 12 bases between them. CDR1 is KGHSH and CDR2 is LQKENI in the germline V gene. The CDR3 loop is CASSPDPLPSTDTQYF. The CDR3, as DNA: TGTGCCAGCTCACCAGACCCCCTGCCTAGCACAGATACGCAGTATTTT.

This clonotype came up once. V is TRBV12-5 and J is TRBJ1-1; 8 bases fit TRBD1. The CDR3 runs to 14 residues. The germline CDR1 and CDR2 sequences are LGHNT and FRNRAP. With V trimmed by 4 bases and J by 5 bases, 6 bases remained unmatched. CDR3 in DNA: TGTGCTAGTGGTTCCCAGGGACAGGTGACTGAAGCTTTCTTT. Translation: CASGSQGQVTEAFF.

This clonotype occurred a few times. The chain carries TRBV29-1 and TRBJ1-2; D may be TRBD1 (6 bases). Looked up from germline, CDR1 is SQVTM and CDR2 is ANQGSEA. V gave up 6 bases and J gave up 3 bases, with 11 bases separating them. The CDR3 loop spans 12 amino acids. CDR3 in amino acids: CSVQQGYYGYTF. CDR3 nucleotide sequence: TGCAGCGTGCAACAGGGATACTATGGCTACACCTTC. The full variable domain, completed using reference TRBV29-1 and TRBJ1-2, is SAVISQKPSRDICQRGTSLTIQCQVDSQVTMMFWYRQQPGQSLTLIATANQGSEATYESGFVIDKFPISRPNLTFSTLTVSNMSPEDSSIYLCSVQQGYYGYTFGSGTRLTVV.

This sequence joins TRBV29-1 and TRBJ2-7; D perhaps matches TRBD1 (6 bases). Germline values: CDR1 SQVTM, CDR2 ANQGSEA. CDR3 length equals 12 residues. V shed 5 bases and J shed 2 bases, with 10 bases lying between them. The CDR3: CSVRAGAYEQYF. DNA for the CDR3: TGCAGCGTTCGGGCAGGGGCCTACGAGCAGTACTTC.

The chain links TRBV7-8 to TRBJ2-3, with no clear D. This CDR3 comprises 16 residues. V was clipped by 1 base and J by 5 bases, with 16 bases between them. Germline-derived CDR1 and CDR2 are SGHVS and FQNEAQ. CDR3 nucleotides: TGTGCCAGCAGCTTAGAGGCCCGCCTCAGGAGAGATACGCAGTATTTT. Protein sequence: CASSLEARLRRDTQYF.

CDR3 region: CASSPGRTNGVLEAFF. CDR3 DNA sequence: TGTGCCAGCAGTCCGGGACGGACCAACGGGGTCCTCGAAGCTTTCTTT. The J gene is TRBJ1-1, the V gene TRBV12-3 or TRBV12-4; a weak D match, TRBD1 (5 bases). The CDR3 length is 16 residues. V was clipped by 5 bases and J by 8 bases, with 24 bases between them.

This rearrangement joins TRBV3-1 to TRBJ2-6, with unresolved D. V was cut by 1 base and J by 2 bases, with 21 bases left in between. Per germline, CDR1 LGHDT and CDR2 YNNKEL (reference sequence). The CDR3 is 20 residues long. CDR3 sequence (DNA): TGTGCCAGCAGCCAAGTATGGCCATTCTCGGAAAAGGCTGGGGCCAACGTCCTGACTTTC. Amino acids: CASSQVWPFSEKAGANVLTF.

On this clonotype itself: A much more abundant neighbour one base away suggests this may be a read error. The chain carries TRBV3-1 and TRBJ2-7, with D possibly being TRBD1 (5 bases). CDR1 and CDR2 (germline): LGHDT, YNNKEL (reference sequence). CDR3 length: 13 amino acids. Between the trimmed V and J ends, which lost 3 bases and 2 bases, there was a span of 8 bases. CDR3: CASSHDSPYEQYF. The DNA of the CDR3 is TGTGCCAGCAGCCATGACAGTCCCTACGAGCAGTACTTC.

The table lists this clonotype with a count of one. The V gene is TRBV30, the J gene TRBJ1-2, with D possibly TRBD1 on 6 matching bases. Trimming pared 3 bases from V and 4 bases from J, leaving 12 bases between. In germline, CDR1 is GTSNPN, CDR2 SVGIG (reference sequence). The CDR3 has 13 amino acids. The CDR3 sequence: CAWSLTGSYGYTF. CDR3 nucleotides: TGTGCCTGGAGCCTGACAGGCTCCTATGGCTACACCTTC.

This clonotype came up a few times. This chain joins TRBV4-1 and TRBJ2-7, with D tentatively TRBD1 (6 bases). With 7 bases removed from V and 4 bases from J, the gap between germline ends came to 14 bases. Germline V gene sequence: CDR1 MGHRA, CDR2 YSYEKL. The CDR3 has 13 amino acids. CDR3 in DNA: TGCGCCAGCACCCAGGGGCCCTCGTACGAGCAGTACTTC. Protein sequence: CASTQGPSYEQYF.

The V gene is TRBV27, the J gene TRBJ2-7, with a tentative D call TRBD2 (5 bases). Germline CDR1 reads MNHEY; CDR2 reads SMNVEV (reference sequence). CDR3 length equals 14 residues. V lost 6 bases to trimming and J lost 5 bases, with 17 bases between them. CDR3 region: CASRDGIFPDEQYF. CDR3 sequence (DNA): TGTGCCAGCAGAGACGGGATTTTCCCAGACGAGCAGTACTTC.

The rearrangement links TRBV6-5 to TRBJ2-1; D gene ambiguous. This CDR3 has 13 residues. V lost 8 bases, J lost 5 bases, and 13 bases lay in between. Per germline, CDR1 MNHEY and CDR2 SVGAGI. CDR3 DNA sequence: TGTGCCAGCCGAAGGACGGCAAACAATGAGCAGTTCTTC. This codes for CASRRTANNEQFF.

The genes are TRBV4-3 and TRBJ2-3; 8 nucleotides align to TRBD2. Germline CDR1 LGHNA, CDR2 YSLEER. The V and J ends lost 1 base and 0 bases, in that order; junction bases with no gene match: 6. This CDR3 is 17 amino acids long. CDR3 nucleotide sequence: TGCGCCAGCAGCCAAGGTCCGGGGGGGCCTAGCACAGATACGCAGTATTTT. Translation: CASSQGPGGPSTDTQYF.

The V gene is TRBV3-1, the J gene TRBJ1-5; D is undetermined. Trimming cost V 2 bases and J 1 base, with 15 bases left between them. Germline values: CDR1 LGHDT, CDR2 YNNKEL (reference sequence). The CDR3 length is 17 residues. CDR3 sequence: CASSQKQPSRSNQPQHF. The CDR3 bases are TGTGCCAGCAGCCAAAAACAACCCTCAAGGAGCAATCAGCCCCAGCATTTT.

The J gene is TRBJ1-2, the V gene TRBV20-1; possibly TRBD1 for D (5 bases). Trimming took 1 base from V and 7 from J, leaving 16 bases between them. Germline assignment: CDR1 DFQATT and CDR2 SNEGSKA (reference sequence). The length of the CDR3 is 14 residues. The CDR3 sequence is CSARGPISGGGYTF. The CDR3 DNA reads as TGCAGTGCTAGAGGCCCAATCAGCGGGGGTGGCTACACCTTC.

The CDR3 is CASSLDSGLFF. The CDR3 region has the DNA TGTGCCAGCAGCCTTGACAGCGGGCTGTTCTTC. This rearrangement joins TRBV7-2 to TRBJ2-1, with a tentative D call TRBD2 (6 bases). This CDR3 region has 11 residues. The V and J ends lost 5 bases and 15 bases respectively, with 14 bases between them. The germline V gene has CDR1 SGHTA and CDR2 FQGNSA.

The chain employs TRBV11-3 and TRBJ1-1; possibly TRBD1 for D (6 bases). CDR3 size: 13 residues. Germline assignment: CDR1 SGHNT and CDR2 YENEEA. The ends were cut back, 3 bases at V and 11 bases at J, with 16 bases in the middle. The CDR3 here is CASSFETGGLAFF. In nucleotides, the CDR3 is TGTGCCAGCAGCTTTGAGACAGGAGGCCTGGCTTTCTTT. Looking up the rest from reference TRBV11-3 and TRBJ1-1 gives the full variable domain: EAGVVQSPRYKIIEKKQPVAFWCNPISGHNTLYWYLQNLGQGPELLIRYENEEAVDDSQLPKDRFSAERLKGVDSTLKIQPAELGDSAVYLCASSFETGGLAFFGQGTRLTVV.

This chain joins TRBV13 and TRBJ2-7; tentative D call: TRBD2 (5 bases). Trimming shortened V by 0 bases and J by 0 bases, and 15 bases separated the two germline ends. Germline V lookup: CDR1 PRHDT, CDR2 FYEKMQ (reference sequence). The CDR3 extends over 17 amino acids. CDR3 DNA: TGTGCCAGCAGCTTAGGTTTCCGGACTGGAAGCTCCTACGAGCAGTACTTC. It yields the protein CASSLGFRTGSSYEQYF.

The rearrangement links TRBV29-1 to TRBJ1-5, with 9 bases fitting TRBD1. This CDR3 is 14 amino acids long. J was trimmed by 1 base and V by 7 bases; bases with no gene match: 5. Per the germline V gene, CDR1 is SQVTM and CDR2 is ANQGSEA. CDR3 sequence reads: CSAWTGVSNQPQHF. The DNA for the CDR3 is TGCAGCGCCTGGACAGGGGTAAGCAATCAGCCCCAGCATTTT.

This clonotype turned up a few times. The chain carries TRBV7-9 and TRBJ2-7; possibly TRBD1 for D (5 bases). Germline CDR1 SEHNR, CDR2 FQNEAQ (reference sequence). The ends were cut back, 5 bases at V and 2 bases at J, with 16 bases in the middle. The CDR3 has 15 residues. CDR3 DNA: TGTGCCAGCAGCCCCGAGTGGCAGGGTCCCTACGAGCAGTACTTC. Amino acids: CASSPEWQGPYEQYF.

The chain couples TRBV6-1 to TRBJ2-2; tentative D call: TRBD2 (6 bases). CDR3 length equals 14 residues. The germline V and J ends were trimmed by 7 bases and 0 bases, with 9 bases remaining between them. Germline loops: CDR1 MNHNS, CDR2 SASEGT. The CDR3 region is CASTGTSNTGELFF. The CDR3 DNA sequence: TGTGCCAGCACCGGGACTTCGAACACCGGGGAGCTGTTTTTT.